The 4 T cell receptor beta chains given below trace back to one sample, sequenced in a study of blood T cell repertoires in COVID-19. Libraries were prepared by immunoSEQ multiplex PCR; TCRdb keeps only in-frame clonotypes and omits some of them. The repertoire holds 250,000 or so clones, with 80% to 90% as singletons. The source material was PBMCs or T cells enriched from blood (not recorded which). Receptors were obtained from a man aged 50-60 years who had been exposed to COVID-19.

The chain recombines TRBV14 with TRBJ2-7, with no clear D. Germline loops: CDR1 SGHDN, CDR2 FVKESK. This CDR3 spans 12 amino acids. Trimming took 0 bases from V and 9 from J, leaving 9 bases between them. CDR3 bases: TGTGCCAGCAGCCAAGATTGGGCGAGGCAGTACGTC. Encoded protein: CASSQDWARQYV.

This chain links TRBV5-1 with TRBJ1-4; no clear D. Trimming pared 4 bases from V and 4 bases from J, leaving 8 bases between. CDR1 and CDR2 from the germline V gene are SGHRS and YFSETQ. This CDR3 is built from 13 residues. CDR3 bases: TGCGCCAGCAGCACCGGGATTAATGAAAAACTGTTTTTT. This sequence encodes CASSTGINEKLFF.

The chain uses TRBV2 and TRBJ1-1, with D perhaps matching TRBD1 (5 bases). The V gene's germline CDR1 is SNHLY and CDR2 FYNNEI. Trimming removed 4 bases at V and 4 bases at J, with 16 bases between. The CDR3 has 15 amino acids. Here the CDR3 reads CASSGTTAWGTEAFF. The DNA for the CDR3 is TGTGCCAGCAGTGGAACGACAGCCTGGGGCACTGAAGCTTTCTTT.

The rearrangement joins TRBV28 to TRBJ1-1; D may be TRBD1 (5 bases). Trimming removed 9 bases from V and 0 bases from J, with 17 bases in between. The CDR3 has 15 amino acids. Germline-derived CDR1 and CDR2 are MDHEN and SYDVKM. The CDR3 DNA reads TGTGCCAGTGCGACCGAAAGGGGATTGAACACTGAAGCTTTCTTT. Translation gives CASATERGLNTEAFF. Supplemented by reference TRBV28 and TRBJ1-1, the full variable domain reads DVKVTQSSRYLVKRTGEKVFLECVQDMDHENMFWYRQDPGLGLRLIYFSYDVKMKEKGDIPEGYSVSREKKERFSLILESASTNQTSMYLCASATERGLNTEAFFGQGTRLTVV.